A selection of T cell receptor beta chains follows, all from one sample in a study of blood T cell repertoires in COVID-19. Clones were read by immunoSEQ multiplex PCR, and TCRdb kept only the in-frame ones, dropping some. This table holds a few hundred thousand clones, 70% to 90% found once. The sequencing input was peripheral blood. These receptor sequences come from a man in his 60s with acute or convalescent COVID-19. The CDR3 runs from the conserved cysteine through the conserved F or W. The D gene is left open where the match is weak. Clone size is given for some rows only: seen once, a few or many times, or a class if the clone is expanded.

V gene	J gene	clone size	D gene	CDR3 DNA	CDR3 protein
TRBV3-1/TRBV3-2	TRBJ2-3	-	-	TGTGCCAGCACCTTATCGGGCGGGTTGGTTGGAGATACGCAGTATTTT	CASTLSGGLVGDTQYF
TRBV5-4	TRBJ1-1	once	TRBD1	TGTGCCAGCAGCCATCAACAGGGGCGGAACACTGAAGCTTTCTTT	CASSHQQGRNTEAFF
TRBV3-1/TRBV3-2	TRBJ2-3	-	-	TGTGCCAGCAGCCCCGTTGGGTCGGGGAGCACAGATACGCAGTATTTT	CASSPVGSGSTDTQYF
TRBV11-3	TRBJ2-7	-	TRBD1	TGTGCCAGCAGCTTACCAGGGGGAAAGCAGTACTTC	CASSLPGGKQYF
TRBV3-1/TRBV3-2	TRBJ1-6	few	TRBD1	TGTGCCAGCAGCCACGGGACAGGGAGTTTTAATTCACCCCTCCACTTT	CASSHGTGSFNSPLHF
TRBV6-5	TRBJ1-1	-	-	TGTGCCAGCTCCAGTCAGGTCAACACTGAAGCTTTCTTT	CASSSQVNTEAFF
TRBV4-3	TRBJ2-7	-	-	TGCGCCAGCAGCCAAGATTCTTTGCGGGGCCTTTACGAGCAGTACTTC	CASSQDSLRGLYEQYF
TRBV7-2	TRBJ2-3	-	TRBD2	TGTGCCAGCAACGTCCCGAGGGACTACATCACAGATACGCAGTATTTT	CASNVPRDYITDTQYF
TRBV5-1	TRBJ2-1	-	TRBD2	TGCGCCAGCACCGTGGGGTGGCGGGGGACCCACACTGAGCAGTTCTTC	CASTVGWRGTHTEQFF
TRBV5-1	TRBJ2-1	-	TRBD2	TGCGCCAGCAGAGTTGCGTTAGCGGGGGCCTCCTACAATGAGCAGTTCTTC	CASRVALAGASYNEQFF
TRBV3-1/TRBV3-2	TRBJ2-7	once	TRBD1	TGTGCCAGCAGTCCCGGGACAGGGGGCGTCGAGCAGTACTTC	CASSPGTGGVEQYF
TRBV3-1/TRBV3-2	TRBJ2-2	-	TRBD1	TGTGCCAGGGGACAGATAGGCGGGGAGCTGTTTTTT	CARGQIGGELFF
TRBV6-2/TRBV6-3	TRBJ2-5	-	TRBD2	TGTGCCAGCAGTTACGGCACACTAGCGGGGGCGGGGGAGACCCAGTACTTC	CASSYGTLAGAGETQYF
TRBV16	TRBJ1-2	-	TRBD1	TGTGCCAGCAGCCAACCCACCGGACAGGGGGTAAGAAATGGCTACACCTTC	CASSQPTGQGVRNGYTF
TRBV7-2	TRBJ1-1	-	-	TGTGCCAGCAGCCCAGGGAGGCAAAACACTGAAGCTTTCTTT	CASSPGRQNTEAFF
TRBV18	TRBJ1-1	few	-	TGTGCCAGCTCACCACCGTGGGACTTTAGCCCTGAAGGGACTGAAGCTTTCTTT	CASSPPWDFSPEGTEAFF
TRBV5-4	TRBJ1-2	-	TRBD1	TGTGCCAGCAGCCCCCGGGACAGGGGTCCGGTAGACTATGGCTACACCTTC	CASSPRDRGPVDYGYTF
TRBV28	TRBJ1-2	few	TRBD1	TGTGCCAGCAGAAAAGACAGGGGGCGCGGCTATGGCTACACCTTC	CASRKDRGRGYGYTF
TRBV6-5	TRBJ1-2	-	TRBD1	TGTGCCAGCATTTCGACAGGGGGCTACTATGGCTACACCTTC	CASISTGGYYGYTF
TRBV11-3	TRBJ2-1	-	TRBD1	TGTGCCAGCAGCACTCACAGGGGGCGCGTGGCCAATGAGCAGTTCTTC	CASSTHRGRVANEQFF
TRBV11-3	TRBJ2-3	-	-	TGTGCCAGCAGCGCAAGATCGACTAGGGCAGATACGCAGTATTTT	CASSARSTRADTQYF
TRBV5-1	TRBJ1-1	-	-	TGCGCCAGCAGCCCGGTGGGGGGAGGGGACACTGAAGCTTTCTTT	CASSPVGGGDTEAFF
TRBV5-4	TRBJ2-3	-	TRBD2	TGTGCCAGCAGCTCCTCCCTCCAGCGGGGGGGTGAAGATACGCAGTATTTT	CASSSSLQRGGEDTQYF
TRBV5-4	TRBJ2-5	once	TRBD2	TGTGCCAGCAGCACAACTAGCGGGGGGCCCAAAGGGGAGACCCAGTACTTC	CASSTTSGGPKGETQYF
TRBV28	TRBJ2-5	-	-	TGTGCCAGCAGTTTGCACCCAGCAGGGGCAGAGACCCAGTACTTC	CASSLHPAGAETQYF
TRBV5-1	TRBJ2-7	-	-	TGCGCCAGTTCGGAGGCTGCCTTGTCCTACGAGCAGTACTTC	CASSEAALSYEQYF
TRBV6-2/TRBV6-3	TRBJ2-7	-	TRBD1	TGTGCCAGCAGTTACGCTGGACAGGGATCGTGGGAGCAGTACTTC	CASSYAGQGSWEQYF
TRBV6-5	TRBJ2-7	-	TRBD1	TGTGCCAGCAGCAGGACAGGGCCGGGGGACGAGCAGTACTTC	CASSRTGPGDEQYF